One and the same sample provided the 21 T cell receptor beta chains below, sequenced in a study of blood T cell repertoires in COVID-19. The assay was immunoSEQ multiplex PCR, and TCRdb's table has in-frame clones only and misses some. Among around 310,000 clones listed, about nine tenths were seen once. Sequencing used peripheral blood. Every receptor here comes from a woman between 25 and 40 years old with COVID-19, enrolled during active disease.

The chain employs TRBV6-5 and TRBJ1-4; D uncertain. CDR1 and CDR2 from the germline V gene are MNHEY and SVGAGI. V was trimmed by 7 bases and J by 5 bases, leaving 11 bases between them. The CDR3 is made up of 13 amino acids. The chain's CDR3 is CASMRGLNEKLFF. DNA of the CDR3: TGTGCCAGCATGCGTGGGCTGAATGAAAAACTGTTTTTT.

This clone occurred once. In DNA, the CDR3 is TGTGCCAGCAGTAGACTAGCCGGCGGCACAGATACGCAGTATTTT. As protein: CASSRLAGGTDTQYF. The rearrangement joins TRBV6-6 to TRBJ2-3; 7 bases are a match to TRBD2. Germline V gene data show CDR1 as MNHNY and CDR2 as SVGAGI (reference sequence). The CDR3 extends over 15 amino acids. Trimming at V came to 5 bases and at J to 1 base, leaving 6 bases not matched to a gene.

This rearrangement joins TRBV7-3 to TRBJ2-1; tentative D call: TRBD2 (5 bases). The CDR3 runs 13 residues. Germline CDR1 reads SGHTA; CDR2 reads FQGTGA. Trimming took off 4 bases at V and 4 bases at J, with 8 bases between the two ends. CDR3 sequence (DNA): TGTGCCAGCAGCTCAGCGGTTTACAATGAGCAGTTCTTC. Its protein is CASSSAVYNEQFF.

The rearrangement uses TRBV5-1 and TRBJ2-2, with unresolved D. This CDR3 has 17 residues. Germline V CDR1 and CDR2: SGHRS, YFSETQ. The V and J ends lost 4 bases and 3 bases respectively, with 19 bases between them. The CDR3, as DNA: TGCGCCAGCAGCCCTGCTCCCCAAGTAACTTACACCGGGGAGCTGTTTTTT. Amino acid sequence: CASSPAPQVTYTGELFF.

The chain joins TRBV19 to TRBJ2-2, with TRBD2 matching 7 bases. This CDR3 comprises 15 residues. Germline loops: CDR1 LNHDA, CDR2 SQIVND (reference sequence). After removal of 4 bases from V and 5 bases from J, the junction contained 7 bases not matched to a gene. The CDR3 nucleotides read TGTGCCAGTAGTAAGAGGGACTACAATACCGGGGAGCTGTTTTTT. Its protein is CASSKRDYNTGELFF.

The CDR3 sequence: CASSSAGGGGAFF. The CDR3 DNA is TGTGCCAGCAGCTCCGCCGGGGGTGGGGGAGCTTTCTTT. V gene TRBV5-6 combines with J gene TRBJ1-1, with TRBD1 as a possible D gene (5 bases). V was cut by 3 bases and J by 10 bases, with 16 bases left in between. Germline loops: CDR1 SGHDT, CDR2 YYEEEE. This CDR3 has 13 amino acids.

V usage is TRBV29-1 and J usage is TRBJ1-2, with D unclear. Germline CDR1 reads SQVTM; CDR2 reads ANQGSEA. V was clipped by 3 bases and J by 1 base, with 15 bases between them. This CDR3 contains 15 residues. CDR3 region: CSVEPIEEINYGYTF. The CDR3 coding sequence is TGCAGCGTTGAGCCCATTGAGGAGATTAACTATGGCTACACCTTC.

This clone came up a few times. Additional DNA sequences in this sample encode the identical CDR3. The J gene is TRBJ1-3, the V gene TRBV9; weak D call: TRBD1 (6 bases). The CDR3 has 15 amino acids. Germline V lookup: CDR1 SGDLS, CDR2 YYNGEE. The germline V and J ends were trimmed by 0 bases and 2 bases, with 9 bases remaining between them. The CDR3 here is CASSVAAGAGNTIYF. In DNA form, the CDR3 reads TGTGCCAGCAGCGTAGCGGCAGGGGCTGGAAACACCATATATTTT.

This chain joins TRBV12-5 and TRBJ2-1; TRBD2 is a possible D gene (6 bases). V was pared by 5 bases and J by 8 bases, with 22 bases between. The CDR3 totals 16 residues. The germline CDR1 and CDR2 sequences are LGHNT and FRNRAP. The CDR3 nucleotides are TGTGCTAGTGGTAATAGCCGGGAGCACCCGGGCGATGAGCAGTTCTTC. Its translation: CASGNSREHPGDEQFF.

V gene TRBV3-1 (or the pseudogene TRBV3-2) combines with J gene TRBJ1-1; D gene ambiguous. The germline V gene has CDR1 LGHDT and CDR2 YNNKEL (reference sequence). This CDR3 contains 13 residues. V was clipped by 1 base and J by 6 bases, with 9 bases between them. CDR3 protein: CASSQAGFAEAFF. The CDR3 DNA reads TGTGCCAGCAGCCAAGCGGGTTTCGCTGAAGCTTTCTTT.

The rearrangement joins TRBV19 to TRBJ2-5; perhaps TRBD2 as D (5 bases). Per the germline V gene, CDR1 is LNHDA and CDR2 is SQIVND (reference sequence). Between the trimmed V and J ends, which lost 5 bases and 1 base, there was a span of 11 bases. The CDR3 contains 14 residues. The CDR3 protein is CASSPGGPQETQYF. In nucleotides, the CDR3 is TGTGCCAGTAGTCCTGGAGGACCCCAAGAGACCCAGTACTTC.

The J gene is TRBJ1-2, the V gene TRBV6-5, with 7 bases that match TRBD1. The CDR3 is 13 amino acids. The ends lost 8 bases at V and 0 bases at J; junction bases unmatched: 3. The germline V gene has CDR1 MNHEY and CDR2 SVGAGI. The DNA for the CDR3 is TGTGCCAGCCGGGGACAGTCTAACTATGGCTACACCTTC. It translates to CASRGQSNYGYTF.

The V and J genes are TRBV28 and TRBJ1-5, with D possibly TRBD1 on 5 matching bases. The CDR3 has 15 amino acids. With 5 bases removed from V and 6 bases from J, the gap between germline ends came to 17 bases. The germline CDR1 and CDR2 sequences are MDHEN and SYDVKM. The CDR3 DNA follows: TGTGCCAGCAGTGGGGCAGGGCGGTCGGGTCAGCCCCAGCATTTT. It specifies CASSGAGRSGQPQHF.

The chain employs TRBV5-1 and TRBJ2-7, with 7 bases identical to TRBD2. There are 14 residues in the CDR3. Germline assignment: CDR1 SGHRS and CDR2 YFSETQ. Losses at the gene ends were 4 bases for V and 2 bases for J; bases not matched to a gene: 6. Here the CDR3 reads CASSEREAPYEQYF. The CDR3 DNA sequence: TGCGCCAGCAGCGAACGGGAGGCACCCTACGAGCAGTACTTC. Supplemented by reference TRBV5-1 and TRBJ2-7, the full variable domain reads KAGVTQTPRYLIKTRGQQVTLSCSPISGHRSVSWYQQTPGQGLQFLFEYFSETQRNKGNFPGRFSGRQFSNSRSEMNVSTLELGDSALYLCASSEREAPYEQYFGPGTRLTVT.

This sequence joins TRBV6-6 and TRBJ1-2; a weak D match, TRBD1 (6 bases). The CDR3 is made up of 14 amino acids. Trimming removed 6 bases at V and 4 bases at J, with 15 bases between. Germline CDR1 MNHNY, CDR2 SVGAGI (reference sequence). CDR3: CASRPPGDLYGYTF. Written as DNA, the CDR3 is TGTGCCAGCAGACCCCCAGGGGACCTCTATGGCTACACCTTC.

This clone was recorded once. This chain uses TRBV11-2 with TRBJ2-2; D may be TRBD1 (6 bases). Germline CDR1 reads SGHAT; CDR2 reads FQNNGV. Trimming left V 2 bases short and J 8 bases short, with 15 bases between. The CDR3 is 15 residues long. The CDR3 here is CASSLSDRIKGELFF. The DNA of the CDR3 is TGTGCCAGCAGCTTAAGCGACAGGATTAAAGGGGAGCTGTTTTTT.

The chain has TRBV6-5 and TRBJ1-6, with TRBD1 matching over 7 bases. Germline assignment: CDR1 MNHEY and CDR2 SVGAGI. V lost 5 bases and J lost 9; bases outside the gene matches: 7. The CDR3 contains 14 residues. CDR3 nucleotide sequence: TGTGCCAGCAGTCGACAGGGAAAGACTTCACCCCTCCACTTT. It codes for CASSRQGKTSPLHF.

The chain is built from TRBV5-1 and TRBJ2-3; a possible D gene is TRBD2 (6 bases). The CDR3 runs to 14 residues. In germline, CDR1 is SGHRS, CDR2 YFSETQ. V lost 3 bases to trimming and J lost 1 base, with 9 bases between them. CDR3 sequence reads: CASSSGEGTDTQYF. The CDR3 DNA is TGCGCCAGCAGCTCGGGGGAGGGCACAGATACGCAGTATTTT.

The genes are TRBV6-5 and TRBJ1-4; weak D call: TRBD1 (5 bases). The germline V gene encodes CDR1 MNHEY and CDR2 SVGAGI. Between the trimmed V and J ends, which lost 3 bases and 7 bases, there was a span of 12 bases. This CDR3 has 14 residues. CDR3 sequence reads: CASSYGGKGEKLFF. The CDR3 region has the DNA TGTGCCAGCAGTTATGGGGGGAAGGGTGAAAAACTGTTTTTT.

This chain uses TRBV7-2 with TRBJ1-6; the D gene is possibly TRBD1 (5 bases). V lost 5 bases to trimming and J lost 7 bases, with 9 bases between them. This CDR3 comprises 13 residues. Germline V gene sequence: CDR1 SGHTA, CDR2 FQGNSA. The chain's CDR3 is CASSEDRNSPLHF. The CDR3 coding sequence is TGTGCCAGCAGCGAAGACAGAAATTCACCCCTCCACTTT.

The chain couples TRBV18 to TRBJ1-3, with TRBD1 matching 11 bases. Germline loops: CDR1 KGHSH, CDR2 LQKENI. This CDR3 contains 16 residues. Trimming at V came to 2 bases and at J to 2 bases, leaving 2 bases not matched to a gene. The DNA for the CDR3 is TGTGCCAGCTCACCATTGGACAGGGGGCCTGGAAACACCATATATTTT. Translated: CASSPLDRGPGNTIYF.